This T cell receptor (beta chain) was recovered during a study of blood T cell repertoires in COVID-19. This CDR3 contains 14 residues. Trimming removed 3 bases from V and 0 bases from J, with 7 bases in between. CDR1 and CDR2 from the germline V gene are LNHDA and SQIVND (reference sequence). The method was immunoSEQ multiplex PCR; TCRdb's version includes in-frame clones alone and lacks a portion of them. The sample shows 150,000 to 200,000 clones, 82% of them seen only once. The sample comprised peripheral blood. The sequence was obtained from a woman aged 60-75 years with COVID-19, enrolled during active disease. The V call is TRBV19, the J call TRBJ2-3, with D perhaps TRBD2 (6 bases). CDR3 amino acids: CASSMRGSTDTQYF. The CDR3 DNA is TGTGCCAGTAGTATGCGGGGAAGCACAGATACGCAGTATTTT.